This is a list of T cell receptor beta chains from one sample in a study of blood T cell repertoires in COVID-19. TCRdb's table, derived via immunoSEQ multiplex PCR, lists solely in-frame clones and lacks some. The sample lists roughly 45,000 clones, over 75% occurring once. Sequenced: peripheral blood. Receptors were obtained from a woman in her sixties with acute or convalescent COVID-19. Both conserved end residues are part of each CDR3. D genes are given only for firm matches. Rows give clone size only sometimes, using once, few, many, or a class for an expanded clone.

abundance: NA
j_gene: TRBJ2-3
len: 13
v_gene: TRBV7-3
d_gene: NA
CDR3aa: CASSLTLGDTQYF
CDR3nt: TGTGCCAGCAGCTTAACCCTAGGAGATACGCAGTATTTT

abundance: NA
j_gene: TRBJ1-1
len: 13
v_gene: TRBV7-6
d_gene: NA
CDR3aa: CASKSTGNTEAFF
CDR3nt: TGTGCCAGCAAATCGACAGGGAACACTGAAGCTTTCTTT

abundance: NA
j_gene: TRBJ2-7
len: 12
v_gene: TRBV10-1
d_gene: NA
CDR3aa: CASSDGASEQYF
CDR3nt: TGCGCCAGCAGTGATGGGGCTAGCGAGCAGTACTTC

abundance: NA
j_gene: TRBJ2-1
len: 15
v_gene: TRBV7-2
d_gene: NA
CDR3aa: CASSTDATGYNEQFF
CDR3nt: TGTGCCAGCAGTACCGACGCCACGGGCTACAATGAGCAGTTCTTC

abundance: NA
j_gene: TRBJ2-7
len: 14
v_gene: TRBV11-2
d_gene: NA
CDR3aa: CASSLNRASYEQYF
CDR3nt: TGTGCCAGCAGCTTAAACAGGGCCTCCTACGAGCAGTACTTC

abundance: NA
j_gene: TRBJ2-3
len: 14
v_gene: TRBV27
d_gene: TRBD1
CDR3aa: CASSWDRNTDTQYF
CDR3nt: TGTGCCAGCAGTTGGGACAGAAACACAGATACGCAGTATTTT

abundance: NA
j_gene: TRBJ1-3
len: 15
v_gene: TRBV7-2
d_gene: TRBD1
CDR3aa: CASTPPGTGRNTIYF
CDR3nt: TGTGCCAGCACTCCGCCCGGGACAGGGCGAAACACCATATATTTT

abundance: few
j_gene: TRBJ1-6
len: 17
v_gene: TRBV19
d_gene: TRBD1
CDR3aa: CASSTATGGIINSPLHF
CDR3nt: TGTGCCAGTAGTACCGCCACAGGGGGTATAATCAATTCACCCCTCCACTTT

abundance: NA
j_gene: TRBJ2-1
len: 12
v_gene: TRBV3-1/TRBV3-2
d_gene: TRBD1
CDR3aa: CASRGGQGWEFF
CDR3nt: TGTGCCAGCAGGGGCGGACAGGGCTGGGAGTTCTTC

abundance: NA
j_gene: TRBJ2-1
len: 15
v_gene: TRBV5-1
d_gene: TRBD2
CDR3aa: CASSPRGGRYNEQFF
CDR3nt: TGCGCCAGCAGCCCTCGGGGGGGGCGTTACAATGAGCAGTTCTTC

abundance: NA
j_gene: TRBJ2-1
len: 15
v_gene: TRBV4-3
d_gene: NA
CDR3aa: CASSSQVTAYNEQFF
CDR3nt: TGCGCCAGCAGCTCCCAGGTAACGGCTTACAATGAGCAGTTCTTC

abundance: few
j_gene: TRBJ2-7
len: 14
v_gene: TRBV6-5
d_gene: NA
CDR3aa: CASKVTAASYEQYF
CDR3nt: TGTGCCAGCAAAGTAACAGCAGCCTCCTACGAGCAGTACTTC

abundance: once
j_gene: TRBJ1-2
len: 14
v_gene: TRBV2
d_gene: TRBD1
CDR3aa: CASRDSSLGYGYTF
CDR3nt: TGTGCCAGCCGGGACAGCTCTTTGGGCTATGGCTACACCTTC

abundance: NA
j_gene: TRBJ1-2
len: 14
v_gene: TRBV24-1
d_gene: NA
CDR3aa: CATSSTGQGYGYTF
CDR3nt: TGTGCCACCAGTTCTACAGGGCAAGGATATGGCTACACCTTC

abundance: NA
j_gene: TRBJ2-1
len: 12
v_gene: TRBV6-5
d_gene: TRBD2
CDR3aa: CASRGGHNEQFF
CDR3nt: TGTGCCAGCAGGGGAGGGCATAATGAGCAGTTCTTC

abundance: NA
j_gene: TRBJ2-2
len: 14
v_gene: TRBV6-6
d_gene: TRBD2
CDR3aa: CASTQRGETGELFF
CDR3nt: TGTGCCAGCACTCAGCGGGGGGAAACCGGGGAGCTGTTTTTT

abundance: NA
j_gene: TRBJ2-1
len: 13
v_gene: TRBV29-1
d_gene: NA
CDR3aa: CSVRISSYNEQFF
CDR3nt: TGCAGCGTACGAATCAGCTCCTACAATGAGCAGTTCTTC

abundance: NA
j_gene: TRBJ1-2
len: 17
v_gene: TRBV20-1
d_gene: TRBD1
CDR3aa: CSASNRDSPISNYGYTF
CDR3nt: TGCAGTGCTAGTAATCGGGACAGCCCAATTTCTAACTATGGCTACACCTTC

abundance: few
j_gene: TRBJ1-2
len: 14
v_gene: TRBV5-1
d_gene: NA
CDR3aa: CASSLDTTGRGYTF
CDR3nt: TGCGCCAGCAGCTTGGATACCACAGGGCGGGGCTACACCTTC

abundance: NA
j_gene: TRBJ2-3
len: 15
v_gene: TRBV9
d_gene: TRBD1
CDR3aa: CASSVRDRGPDTQYF
CDR3nt: TGTGCCAGCAGCGTCCGGGACAGGGGGCCAGATACGCAGTATTTT